These 10 T cell receptor beta chains originate from one sample sequenced in a study of regulatory T cells in long-lasting Graves disease. Arm-PCR of CDR3 regions and iRepertoire HTBI primers were used to build TCR beta libraries. One entry per CDR3 protein, called by TCRdb with MiXCR from the multiplex PCR reads. The sample lists about 440,000 distinct CDR3 sequences, 14% to 15% seen once, with roughly a sixth in the top ten. The sample's time point: newly diagnosed GD, antithyroid drugs for less than 3 months. Generation of the TCR library employed RNA extracted from PBMCs. The same sample was also used in a study of T cells in Graves' hyperthyroidism and ophthalmopathy.

The sequences come from peripheral blood mononuclear cells (PBMCs), collected at new diagnosis, from a patient treated with antithyroid drugs. The receptors were gathered from a woman aged 25 to 39 with Graves disease.

This clonotype was picked up a small number of times. The chain carries TRBV18 and TRBJ1-2; 9 nucleotides agree with TRBD1. Germline trimming cut 3 bases from V and 5 bases from J; bases unmatched to any gene: 13. The CDR3 runs to 17 residues. Looked up from germline, CDR1 is KGHSH and CDR2 is LQKENI. The CDR3 region is CASSPRDRDWKGYGYTF. The DNA for the CDR3 is TGTGCCAGCTCACCGAGGGACAGGGATTGGAAGGGATATGGCTACACCTTC.

This clonotype was seen at least ten times. The chain joins TRBV7-3 to TRBJ2-3, with a tentative D call TRBD1 (6 bases). There are 15 residues in the CDR3. Trimming left V 5 bases short and J 0 bases short, with 12 bases between. The germline gives CDR1 SGHTA, CDR2 FQGTGA. The CDR3 nucleotides read TGTGCCAGCAGCAACAGGGTACCGAGCACAGATACGCAGTATTTT. Translation gives CASSNRVPSTDTQYF.

This clonotype was recorded at least ten times. V is TRBV2 and J is TRBJ2-7; TRBD1 is a possible D gene (6 bases). The CDR3 is 14 amino acids. Germline lookup yields CDR1 SNHLY and CDR2 FYNNEI. Between the trimmed V and J ends, which lost 7 bases and 2 bases, there was a span of 15 bases. This chain's CDR3 is CASKWMDRAYEQYF. CDR3 nucleotides: TGTGCCAGCAAGTGGATGGACAGAGCCTACGAGCAGTACTTC.

Ten or more counts support this clonotype. The chain has TRBV15 and TRBJ2-6; D remains unclear. From germline, CDR1 is LNHNV and CDR2 YYDKDF (reference sequence). This CDR3 is 15 amino acids long. The V gene lost 1 base and the J gene lost 4 bases, with 8 bases spanning the gap. DNA for the CDR3: TGTGCCACCAGCAGAGGGTCCTTAGGGGCCAACGTCCTGACTTTC. Its protein product is CATSRGSLGANVLTF. Looking up the rest from reference TRBV15 and TRBJ2-6 gives the full variable domain: DAMVIQNPRYQVTQFGKPVTLSCSQTLNHNVMYWYQQKSSQAPKLLFHYYDKDFNNEADTPDNFQSRRPNTSFCFLDIRSPGLGDTAMYLCATSRGSLGANVLTFGAGSRLTVL.

This clonotype was seen repeatedly, ten times or more. The V and J genes are TRBV30 and TRBJ2-7, with a weak D call TRBD1 (6 bases). CDR1 and CDR2 (germline): GTSNPN, SVGIG (reference sequence). This CDR3 spans 14 amino acids. The V end lost 2 bases, the J end lost 2 bases, and 13 bases lay between the germline ends. As DNA, the CDR3 is TGTGCCTGGAGTAGGGCAGGGGTAGCCTACGAGCAGTACTTC. The encoded protein is CAWSRAGVAYEQYF.

This clonotype was found many times. This chain links TRBV6-6 with TRBJ2-7; 10 bases are shared with TRBD2. The trim removed 0 bases at V and 5 bases at J, leaving 7 bases unmatched. The CDR3 length is 16 residues. CDR1 and CDR2 from the germline V gene are MNHNY and SVGAGI (reference sequence). The CDR3 nucleotides read TGTGCCAGCAGTTACTCGAGTCTAGCGGGAGCCGACGAGCAGTACTTC. Protein sequence: CASSYSSLAGADEQYF.

To note about this clonotype: This may be a read error: a much more frequent sequence differs by one nucleotide. V gene TRBV9 combines with J gene TRBJ2-7, with 7 bases fitting TRBD2. Near its end, the DNA agrees better with TRBJ2-5, so the J call may be wrong. The CDR3 spans 14 residues. Germline V gives CDR1 SGDLS, CDR2 YYNGEE. The CDR3 DNA follows: TGTGCCAGCAGCGCCCGGGGGGTGGAAGGGACCCAGTACTTC. This codes for CASSARGVEGTQYF.

Worth noting for this clonotype: A much larger clone is a single base away; this may be a read error. The conserved closing phenylalanine or tryptophan is absent in this CDR3, likely reflecting a read error. This chain links TRBV28 with TRBJ1-5, with 10 bases fitting TRBD1. Trimming removed 5 bases from V and 0 bases from J; junction bases left unmatched: 7. Looked up from germline, CDR1 is MDHEN and CDR2 is SYDVKM. CDR3 length equals 17 residues. CDR3 in DNA: TGTGCCAGCAGTGGCCCTGGGACAGGGGTTAGCAATCAGCCCCAGCATTCT. Translating it yields CASSGPGTGVSNQPQHS.

V is TRBV29-1 and J is TRBJ1-2; 10 bases align to TRBD1. The CDR3 is 15 residues long. Germline CDR1 SQVTM, CDR2 ANQGSEA. V shed 3 bases, J shed 3 bases, and the junction held 7 bases outside the gene matches. The CDR3 sequence: CSVEETGGRYYGYTF. Here the CDR3 DNA reads TGCAGCGTTGAGGAGACAGGGGGCAGATACTATGGCTACACCTTC.

The chain couples TRBV4-3 to TRBJ2-7; D uncertain. The V gene lost 4 bases and the J gene lost 7 bases, with 11 bases spanning the gap. The V gene's germline CDR1 is LGHNA and CDR2 YSLEER. The CDR3 has 12 residues. The CDR3 region is CASSRPAEEQYF. The CDR3, as DNA: TGCGCCAGCAGCCGTCCTGCGGAAGAGCAGTACTTC.